This entry concerns a single TCR beta chain. This entry is derived from a study of blood T cell repertoires in COVID-19. Study-level information: PBMCs, B-cell-depleted T cells, or T cells were the source of the cDNA or gDNA that made up the material.

This CDR3 is 15 amino acids long. Germline CDR1 reads SGHRS; CDR2 reads YFSETQ. Between the trimmed V and J ends, which lost 0 bases and 3 bases, there was a span of 9 bases. Per the study methods: Estimated nucleated cell counts came from reference gene primer amplification. Produced via immunoSEQ multiplex PCR; TCRdb's table is partial and in-frame only. Clonal size and the V and J genes are those of that table, whereas D and trimming came from the DNA. The sample records approximately 93,000 clones, about 76% being singletons. Source material: peripheral blood. The V call is TRBV5-1, the J call TRBJ2-2; possibly TRBD2 for D (5 bases). The sequence was obtained from a woman of 80 years or more with acute or convalescent COVID-19. The CDR3 loop reads CASSLAGVDTGELFF. In DNA form, the CDR3 reads TGCGCCAGCAGCTTGGCCGGGGTGGACACCGGGGAGCTGTTTTTT.